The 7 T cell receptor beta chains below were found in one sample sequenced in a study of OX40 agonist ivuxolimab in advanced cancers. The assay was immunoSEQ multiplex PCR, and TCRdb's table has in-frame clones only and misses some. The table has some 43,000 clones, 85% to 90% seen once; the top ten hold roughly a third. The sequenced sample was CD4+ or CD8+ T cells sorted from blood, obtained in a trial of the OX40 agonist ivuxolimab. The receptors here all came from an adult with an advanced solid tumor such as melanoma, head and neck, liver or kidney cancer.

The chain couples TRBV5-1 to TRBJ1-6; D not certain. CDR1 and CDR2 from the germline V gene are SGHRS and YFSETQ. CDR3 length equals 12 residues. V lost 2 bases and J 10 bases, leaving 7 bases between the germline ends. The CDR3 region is CASSLDRSPLHF. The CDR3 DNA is TGCGCCAGCAGCTTAGATCGCTCACCCCTCCACTTT.

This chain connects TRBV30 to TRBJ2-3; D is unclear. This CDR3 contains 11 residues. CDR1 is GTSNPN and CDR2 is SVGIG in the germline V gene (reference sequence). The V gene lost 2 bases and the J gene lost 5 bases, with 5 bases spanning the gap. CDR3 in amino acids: CAWSQVDTQYF. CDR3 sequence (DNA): TGTGCCTGGAGTCAAGTAGATACGCAGTATTTT.

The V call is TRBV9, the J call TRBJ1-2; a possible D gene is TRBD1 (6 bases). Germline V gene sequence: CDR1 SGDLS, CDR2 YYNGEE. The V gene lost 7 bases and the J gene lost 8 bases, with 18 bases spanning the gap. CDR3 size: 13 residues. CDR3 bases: TGTGCCAGCTCGGGTTCGGGGGCTGGGGGCTACACCTTC. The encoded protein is CASSGSGAGGYTF.

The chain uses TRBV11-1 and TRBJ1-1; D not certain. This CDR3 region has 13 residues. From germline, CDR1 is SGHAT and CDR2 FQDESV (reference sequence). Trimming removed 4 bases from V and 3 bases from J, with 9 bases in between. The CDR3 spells CASSWTPDTEAFF. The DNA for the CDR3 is TGTGCCAGCAGCTGGACCCCCGACACTGAAGCTTTCTTT.

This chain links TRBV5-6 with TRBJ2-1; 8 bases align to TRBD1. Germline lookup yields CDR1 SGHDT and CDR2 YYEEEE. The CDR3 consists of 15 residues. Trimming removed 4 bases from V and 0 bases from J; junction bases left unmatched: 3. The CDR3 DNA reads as TGTGCCAGCAGCCATGACAGGGGCTCCTACAATGAGCAGTTCTTC. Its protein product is CASSHDRGSYNEQFF.

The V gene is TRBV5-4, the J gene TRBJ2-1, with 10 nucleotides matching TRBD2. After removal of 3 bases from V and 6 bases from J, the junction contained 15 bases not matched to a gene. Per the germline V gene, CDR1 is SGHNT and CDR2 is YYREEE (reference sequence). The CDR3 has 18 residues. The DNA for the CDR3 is TGTGCCAGCAGCTCCCTGTTGGCTAGCGGGGGTGGGGGCAATGAGCAGTTCTTC. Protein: CASSSLLASGGGGNEQFF.

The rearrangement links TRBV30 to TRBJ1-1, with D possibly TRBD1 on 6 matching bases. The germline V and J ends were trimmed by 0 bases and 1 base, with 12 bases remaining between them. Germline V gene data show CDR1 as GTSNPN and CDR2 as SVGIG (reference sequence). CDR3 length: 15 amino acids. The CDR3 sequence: CAWSVRQAGNTEAFF. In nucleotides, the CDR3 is TGTGCCTGGAGTGTAAGACAGGCCGGGAACACTGAAGCTTTCTTT. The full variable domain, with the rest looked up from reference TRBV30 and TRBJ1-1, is SQTIHQWPATLVQPVGSPLSLECTVEGTSNPNLYWYRQAAGRGLQLLFYSVGIGQISSEVPQNLSASRPQDRQFILSSKKLLLSDSGFYLCAWSVRQAGNTEAFFGQGTRLTVV.